Listed here is a single T cell receptor beta chain. The antigen is undetermined. This sample is part of a study of Ad26.COV2.S vaccination and SARS-CoV-2 variants. Across the study: Into the muscle, Ad26.COV2.S was dosed once or twice, 56 days apart. Study-level findings and limits: Spike-specific CD8+ and CD4+ T cell responses reportedly showed substantial breadth after vaccination. Vaccine recipients surpassed placebo recipients in spike-specific TCR breadth.

J lost 4 bases, V lost 2 bases, and 5 bases had no gene match. CDR3 length: 15 residues. Germline-derived CDR1 and CDR2 are KGHSH and LQKENI. Treatment in this sample: about 20 received Ad26.COV2.S at low or high dose, single or two shots; about 5 received placebo; per-sample allocation not given. Collection of the samples took place on day 63 after the first injection of vaccine or placebo. The vaccine delivered Wuhan-strain SARS-CoV-2 spike through an Ad26 vector. Profiled with immunoSEQ multiplex PCR; TCRdb holds only in-frame clones, not every one. The data hold 250,000 to 300,000 clones, with about 87% observed a single time.

V gene TRBV18 combines with J gene TRBJ1-3, with 7 bases that match TRBD1. This sample comprised peripheral blood, obtained in a trial of Ad26.COV2.S vaccine versus placebo. The source of this sequence is a person aged 18-60 years who received the Ad26.COV2.S COVID-19 vaccine or a placebo. CDR3 sequence: CASSPETGSGNTIYF. In nucleotides, the CDR3 is TGTGCCAGCTCACCAGAGACAGGGTCCGGAAACACCATATATTTT.